This T cell receptor (beta chain) was identified during a study of Ad26.COV2.S vaccination and SARS-CoV-2 variants. Study context: In the COV1001 trial, the donor was in the Ad26.COV2.S arm.

The treatment was: 19 received Ad26.COV2.S at low or high dose, single or two shots; about 5 received placebo; per-sample allocation not given. Each sample was drawn 63 days after the first injection (of vaccine or placebo). Expression of Wuhan-strain SARS-CoV-2 spike came from the Ad26 vector that formed the vaccine. Measured with immunoSEQ multiplex PCR; TCRdb has only the in-frame clones, and not every one. The data hold some 330,000 clones, with about nine tenths observed a single time. V was trimmed by 6 bases and J by 3 bases, leaving 23 bases between them. The CDR3 extends over 17 amino acids. Looked up from germline, CDR1 is SNHLY and CDR2 is FYNNEI.

The rearrangement links TRBV2 to TRBJ1-2; D is possibly TRBD1 (5 bases). The sequence came from a person between 18 and 60 years old who received the Ad26.COV2.S COVID-19 vaccine or a placebo. Specimen: peripheral blood, collected in a trial of Ad26.COV2.S vaccine versus placebo. The CDR3 sequence: CASSSPGTASYHYGYTF. In DNA form, the CDR3 reads TGTGCCAGCAGCTCCCCAGGGACCGCATCCTATCACTATGGCTACACCTTC.